This passage covers 17 T cell receptor beta chains from one sample sequenced in a study of blood T cell repertoires in COVID-19. TCRdb keeps only in-frame clones here, not all; method: immunoSEQ multiplex PCR. This sample has about 210,000 clones, with around 83% found just once. The sequencing sample was made of peripheral blood. The origin of the receptors is a man in his fifties or sixties with active or convalescent COVID-19.

The CDR3 spells CASSKLAGEESGYEQYF. For the CDR3, the DNA is TGCGCCAGCAGCAAACTAGCGGGAGAGGAGTCCGGCTACGAGCAGTACTTC. The chain carries TRBV5-1 and TRBJ2-7, with 11 bases identical to TRBD2. The length of the CDR3 is 17 residues. V lost 4 bases to trimming and J lost 3 bases; unmatched junction nucleotides: 12. The germline gives CDR1 SGHRS, CDR2 YFSETQ.

The chain employs TRBV12-5 and TRBJ1-1; D might be TRBD1 (5 bases). The V end lost 6 bases, the J end lost 5 bases, and 16 bases lay between the germline ends. CDR3 size: 14 residues. Germline assignment: CDR1 LGHNT and CDR2 FRNRAP. CDR3: CASGPGTVGTEAFF. DNA of the CDR3: TGTGCTAGTGGCCCCGGGACTGTTGGTACTGAAGCTTTCTTT.

This clone was seen just once. The chain joins TRBV7-9 to TRBJ1-3; D call uncertain. Trimming took off 2 bases at V and 1 base at J, with 6 bases between the two ends. Looked up from germline, CDR1 is SEHNR and CDR2 is FQNEAQ (reference sequence). The CDR3 sequence is 14 residues long. The CDR3 region is CASSLHLSGNTIYF. Here the CDR3 DNA reads TGTGCCAGCAGCTTACACTTATCTGGAAACACCATATATTTT.

The CDR3 loop reads CASSLGTSGGPNEQFF. For the CDR3, the DNA is TGTGCCAGCAGCTTAGGGACTAGCGGGGGCCCCAATGAGCAGTTCTTC. This rearrangement joins TRBV7-9 to TRBJ2-1; 13 bases agree with TRBD2. Trimming took 1 base from V and 6 from J; bases not matched to a gene: 3. CDR3 size: 16 residues. Germline CDR1 is SEHNR and CDR2 is FQNEAQ (reference sequence).

The chain combines TRBV7-9 with TRBJ2-7; no definite D call. The CDR3 is made up of 13 amino acids. Germline V gene sequence: CDR1 SEHNR, CDR2 FQNEAQ (reference sequence). Trimming removed 5 bases from V and 3 bases from J, with 11 bases in between. Written as DNA, the CDR3 is TGTGCCAGCAGCCATGGTAGCTTCTACGAGCAGTACTTC. This gives the protein CASSHGSFYEQYF.

This clone occurred once. V is TRBV19 and J is TRBJ2-3; 7 bases align to TRBD2. In germline, CDR1 is LNHDA, CDR2 SQIVND (reference sequence). This CDR3 comprises 14 residues. The V and J ends lost 3 bases and 4 bases, in that order; junction bases with no gene match: 4. CDR3 nucleotides: TGTGCCAGTAGTATGGGGAGCGGGGCAGATACGCAGTATTTT. Its protein is CASSMGSGADTQYF.

V usage is TRBV6-6 and J usage is TRBJ2-3; 11 nucleotides line up with TRBD1. V trimming: 5 bases; J trimming: 2 bases; junction bases outside the gene matches: 0. This CDR3 comprises 14 residues. CDR1 is MNHNY, CDR2 SVGAGI, per germline (reference sequence). The CDR3 loop is CASSGQGATDTQYF. The CDR3 DNA reads as TGTGCCAGCAGTGGACAGGGGGCCACAGATACGCAGTATTTT.

This chain connects TRBV19 to TRBJ2-1; TRBD1 matches 11 bases. The V and J ends lost 4 bases and 6 bases, in that order; junction bases with no gene match: 5. The CDR3 has 15 amino acids. Germline V CDR1 and CDR2: LNHDA, SQIVND (reference sequence). The CDR3 loop is CASSRGTGGSNEQFF. CDR3 in DNA: TGTGCCAGTAGTAGAGGGACAGGGGGTTCCAATGAGCAGTTCTTC.

The chain recombines TRBV6-5 with TRBJ1-1; D unclear. Germline CDR1 reads MNHEY; CDR2 reads SVGAGI. Between the trimmed V and J ends, which lost 0 bases and 4 bases, there was a span of 6 bases. The CDR3 has 13 amino acids. As DNA, the CDR3 is TGTGCCAGCAGTTACTCGAGGGTCACTGAAGCTTTCTTT. Protein sequence: CASSYSRVTEAFF.

The chain combines TRBV10-3 with TRBJ2-7, with 13 positions matching TRBD2. CDR1 ENHRY and CDR2 SYGVKD come from the germline V gene. This CDR3 is 16 amino acids long. Losses at the gene ends were 5 bases for V and 4 bases for J; bases not matched to a gene: 8. CDR3 region: CAISPGLAGALYEQYF. CDR3 nucleotide sequence: TGTGCCATCAGTCCCGGACTAGCGGGAGCCCTTTACGAGCAGTACTTC.

CDR3 in amino acids: CASSIRAGTYEQYF. CDR3 nucleotide sequence: TGTGCCAGCAGTATCCGAGCGGGAACCTACGAGCAGTACTTC. The V call is TRBV28, the J call TRBJ2-7, with TRBD2 identical over 7 bases. Losses at the gene ends were 5 bases for V and 2 bases for J; bases not matched to a gene: 6. There are 14 residues in the CDR3. Germline V gene sequence: CDR1 MDHEN, CDR2 SYDVKM.

The CDR3 coding sequence is TGTGCCAGCAGCTTAATGGAACCCGGAGGCACAGATACGCAGTATTTT. Amino acids: CASSLMEPGGTDTQYF. The rearrangement uses TRBV5-4 and TRBJ2-3, with D unclear. Germline CDR1 is SGHNT and CDR2 is YYREEE (reference sequence). V lost 2 bases and J lost 1, with 14 bases in between. The CDR3 loop spans 16 amino acids.

The chain recombines TRBV11-1 with TRBJ2-5, with TRBD2 matching over 8 bases. The CDR3 contains 15 residues. Germline V lookup: CDR1 SGHAT, CDR2 FQDESV (reference sequence). V dropped 2 bases and J dropped 7; count of bases not matched to a gene: 9. Here the CDR3 reads CASSLLPRREGTQYF. The CDR3 DNA reads as TGTGCCAGCAGCTTACTACCTCGACGGGAGGGGACCCAGTACTTC.

This rearrangement joins TRBV6-5 to TRBJ1-4; D not certain. The CDR3 extends over 13 amino acids. V shed 11 bases and J shed 8 bases, with 18 bases lying between them. Germline V gene lookup returns CDR1 MNHEY and CDR2 SVGAGI. The CDR3 spells CAFTDDRGEKLFF. The CDR3 DNA reads as TGTGCCTTTACGGACGACCGGGGAGAAAAACTGTTTTTT.

V and J are TRBV19 and TRBJ1-3; no clear D gene. The ends were cut back, 7 bases at V and 0 bases at J, with 10 bases in the middle. In germline, CDR1 is LNHDA, CDR2 SQIVND (reference sequence). There are 14 residues in the CDR3. CDR3 protein: CASTRQTSGNTIYF. The CDR3 coding sequence is TGTGCCAGTACGAGGCAGACCTCTGGAAACACCATATATTTT.

The rearrangement uses TRBV4-1 and TRBJ2-7; the D gene is possibly TRBD1 (6 bases). The CDR3 has 15 amino acids. CDR1 and CDR2 (germline): MGHRA, YSYEKL. V was trimmed by 3 bases and J by 3 bases, leaving 15 bases between them. The CDR3 DNA reads TGCGCCAGCAGCCACGCCGCACAGGGAGTCTACGAGCAGTACTTC. Amino acids: CASSHAAQGVYEQYF.

The chain has TRBV15 and TRBJ2-1, with a possible D match to TRBD1 (5 bases). This CDR3 is built from 15 residues. The germline V and J ends were trimmed by 4 bases and 8 bases, with 18 bases remaining between them. Germline V CDR1 and CDR2: LNHNV, YYDKDF (reference sequence). The CDR3 here is CATSTRVGGAHEQFF. The CDR3 DNA follows: TGTGCCACCAGCACTCGAGTAGGTGGGGCCCATGAGCAGTTCTTC.